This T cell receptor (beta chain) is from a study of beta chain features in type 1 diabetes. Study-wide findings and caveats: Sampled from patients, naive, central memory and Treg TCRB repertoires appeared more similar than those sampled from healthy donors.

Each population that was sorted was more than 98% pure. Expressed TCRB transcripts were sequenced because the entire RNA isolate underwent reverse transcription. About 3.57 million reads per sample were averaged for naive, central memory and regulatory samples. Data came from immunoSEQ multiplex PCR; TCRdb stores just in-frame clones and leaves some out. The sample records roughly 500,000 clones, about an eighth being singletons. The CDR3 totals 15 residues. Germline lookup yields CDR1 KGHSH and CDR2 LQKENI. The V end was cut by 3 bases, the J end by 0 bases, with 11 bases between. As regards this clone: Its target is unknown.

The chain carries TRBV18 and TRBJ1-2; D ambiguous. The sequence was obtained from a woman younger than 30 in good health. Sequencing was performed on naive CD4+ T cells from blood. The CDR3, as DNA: TGTGCCAGCTCACCGCTAGACACTCCTAACTATGGCTACACCTTC. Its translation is CASSPLDTPNYGYTF.